Following are 11 T cell receptor beta chains from one sample sequenced in a study of response to subunit inactivated influenza vaccine. TCRdb independently ran MiXCR on the RT-PCR reads; one entry per CDR3 protein. The table records about 190,000 distinct CDR3 sequences, approximately 15% of them present only once. This specimen was CD8+ T cells sorted from PBMCs, taken around 5 days after vaccination. The receptors come from a man aged 45-65 years who received an inactivated influenza vaccine.

This clonotype was seen many times. The gene calls are TRBV4-1 and TRBJ2-1; possible D gene TRBD2, 6 bases. Looked up from germline, CDR1 is MGHRA and CDR2 is YSYEKL. The CDR3 sequence is 15 residues long. Trimming removed 1 base at V and 0 bases at J, with 7 bases between. The CDR3 is CASSQVADSYNEQFF. For the CDR3, the DNA is TGCGCCAGCAGCCAAGTAGCGGACTCCTACAATGAGCAGTTCTTC.

Ten or more counts support this clonotype. The rearrangement joins TRBV7-6 to TRBJ2-7; D is uncertain. Trimming took 1 base from V and 6 from J, leaving 10 bases between them. Looked up from germline, CDR1 is SGHVS and CDR2 is FNYEAQ. The CDR3 has 13 residues. The CDR3 is CASSLERWSEQYF. The DNA for the CDR3 is TGTGCCAGCAGCTTAGAGCGTTGGAGCGAGCAGTACTTC.

V is TRBV15 and J is TRBJ1-1, with D unclear. The germline gives CDR1 LNHNV, CDR2 YYDKDF (reference sequence). The V end lost 0 bases, the J end lost 0 bases, and 8 bases lay between the germline ends. The CDR3 runs to 15 residues. CDR3 loop: CATSRDSSMNTEAFF. CDR3 in DNA: TGTGCCACCAGCAGAGATAGTTCGATGAACACTGAAGCTTTCTTT.

The rearrangement joins TRBV29-1 to TRBJ2-3; D possibly matches TRBD1 or TRBD2 (5 bases each). V lost 6 bases, J lost 4 bases, and 23 bases lay in between. Germline CDR1 is SQVTM and CDR2 is ANQGSEA. This CDR3 has 16 residues. CDR3 sequence reads: CSVLLGASGGPDTQYF. The CDR3 DNA is TGCAGCGTCCTGCTAGGGGCTAGTGGGGGTCCAGATACGCAGTATTTT.

This clonotype was detected ten times or more. V usage is TRBV7-8 and J usage is TRBJ2-1, with D possibly being TRBD1 or TRBD2 (6 bases each). The CDR3 length is 15 residues. Germline CDR1 and CDR2: SGHVS and FQNEAQ. Between the trimmed V and J ends, which lost 3 bases and 8 bases, there was a span of 17 bases. CDR3 in DNA: TGTGCCAGCAGCTTTGGGGGGCCACCATGGGATGAGCAGTTCTTC. Residues: CASSFGGPPWDEQFF.

The chain uses TRBV6-1 and TRBJ1-2, with 7 bases fitting TRBD1. CDR1 is MNHNS, CDR2 SASEGT, per germline. The CDR3 totals 14 residues. With 6 bases clipped from V and 4 bases from J, the junction kept 8 bases outside the gene matches. CDR3: CASSGDSIVYGYTF. CDR3 DNA: TGTGCCAGCAGCGGGGACAGTATCGTCTATGGCTACACCTTC.

CDR3 coding DNA: TGCAGTGCAACGGACCCGAGCTCCTACAATGAGCAGTTCTTC. Translated: CSATDPSSYNEQFF. The chain uses TRBV20-1 and TRBJ2-1, with D unresolved. CDR3 length: 14 amino acids. Germline V CDR1 and CDR2: DFQATT, SNEGSKA (reference sequence). The V and J ends lost 6 bases and 0 bases respectively, with 12 bases between them.

Ten or more counts support this clonotype. The chain employs TRBV4-2 and TRBJ2-7; D remains ambiguous. V was cut by 1 base and J by 3 bases, with 19 bases left in between. Germline values: CDR1 LGHNA, CDR2 YNFKEQ. This CDR3 is built from 17 residues. The CDR3 DNA is TGTGCCAGCAGCCAAGTTGGGTTCGTAGGGAACCGCTACGAGCAGTACTTC. Protein sequence: CASSQVGFVGNRYEQYF.

Only a few counts were recorded for this clonotype. V gene TRBV7-2 combines with J gene TRBJ2-7, with 11 bases identical to TRBD2. The CDR3 runs 16 residues. CDR1 SGHTA and CDR2 FQGNSA come from the germline V gene. V was clipped by 5 bases and J by 5 bases; unmatched bases: 11. The chain's CDR3 is CASSRSLAGVSDEQYF. As DNA, the CDR3 is TGTGCCAGCAGCCGCTCACTAGCGGGAGTTTCCGACGAGCAGTACTTC.

In its sample, this clonotype was seen a few times. This chain uses TRBV7-9 with TRBJ2-2; D gene ambiguous. The CDR3 is 13 amino acids. The V gene lost 5 bases and the J gene lost 2 bases, with 6 bases spanning the gap. Germline loops: CDR1 SEHNR, CDR2 FQNEAQ (reference sequence). CDR3 nucleotides: TGTGCCAGCAGCCTTCCTAACACCGGGGAGCTGTTTTTT. It is translated as CASSLPNTGELFF.

In its sample, this clonotype was seen many times. The CDR3 loop is CASSLGTSSPLHF. DNA of the CDR3: TGTGCCAGCAGCCTAGGGACCTCCTCACCCCTCCACTTT. The chain joins TRBV11-2 to TRBJ1-6; D might be TRBD1 (5 bases). The CDR3 runs to 13 residues. Per the germline V gene, CDR1 is SGHAT and CDR2 is FQNNGV. The ends were cut back, 5 bases at V and 10 bases at J, with 12 bases in the middle.